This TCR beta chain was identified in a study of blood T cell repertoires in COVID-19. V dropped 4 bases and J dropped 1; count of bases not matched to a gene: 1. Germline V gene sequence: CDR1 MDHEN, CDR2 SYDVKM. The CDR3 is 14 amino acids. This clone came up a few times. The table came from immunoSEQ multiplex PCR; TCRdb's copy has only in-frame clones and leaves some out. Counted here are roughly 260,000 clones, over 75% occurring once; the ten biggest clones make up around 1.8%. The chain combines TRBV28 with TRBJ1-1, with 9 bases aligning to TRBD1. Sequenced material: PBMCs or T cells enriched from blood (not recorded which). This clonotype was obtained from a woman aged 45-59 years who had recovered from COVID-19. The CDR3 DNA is TGTGCCAGCAGTTCGGGACAGGGGAACACTGAAGCTTTCTTT. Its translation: CASSSGQGNTEAFF.